This TCR beta chain was obtained from a study of Graves' ophthalmopathy and Graves' hyperthyroidism. Overall study: Pretreatment peripheral blood was obtained at initial diagnosis.

Using RNA transcripts, the TCR beta CDR3 regions were amplified. After a first-round RT-PCR with HTBI primers, a second-round multiplex PCR was run. From the multiplex PCR reads, TCRdb called clonotypes with MiXCR, one entry per CDR3 protein. The sample shows roughly 500,000 distinct CDR3 sequences, about an eighth of them seen only once. This clonotype was detected many times. The V gene end was trimmed by 2 bases and the J gene end by 6 bases; junction bases not matched to a gene: 2. CDR3 length: 13 amino acids. Germline V lookup: CDR1 MDHEN, CDR2 SYDVKM. Each donor who had ophthalmopathy showed moderate-to-severe activity, a CAS of ≥3, a NOSPECS of ≥4, and a duration under 3 months. It was on clinical symptoms, serum thyroxine, TRAb, thyroid ultrasound and orbital computed tomography that diagnosis relied. The source of the PBMCs was roughly 10 ml of fresh peripheral blood.

The sequence came from a woman in her 30s with Graves' ophthalmopathy. Material for sequencing was blood. The rearrangement links TRBV28 to TRBJ2-3, with TRBD2 matching 7 bases. The CDR3 DNA reads as TGTGCCAGCAGTTTAGCCGGGGGGGATACGCAGTATTTT. This translates into CASSLAGGDTQYF.